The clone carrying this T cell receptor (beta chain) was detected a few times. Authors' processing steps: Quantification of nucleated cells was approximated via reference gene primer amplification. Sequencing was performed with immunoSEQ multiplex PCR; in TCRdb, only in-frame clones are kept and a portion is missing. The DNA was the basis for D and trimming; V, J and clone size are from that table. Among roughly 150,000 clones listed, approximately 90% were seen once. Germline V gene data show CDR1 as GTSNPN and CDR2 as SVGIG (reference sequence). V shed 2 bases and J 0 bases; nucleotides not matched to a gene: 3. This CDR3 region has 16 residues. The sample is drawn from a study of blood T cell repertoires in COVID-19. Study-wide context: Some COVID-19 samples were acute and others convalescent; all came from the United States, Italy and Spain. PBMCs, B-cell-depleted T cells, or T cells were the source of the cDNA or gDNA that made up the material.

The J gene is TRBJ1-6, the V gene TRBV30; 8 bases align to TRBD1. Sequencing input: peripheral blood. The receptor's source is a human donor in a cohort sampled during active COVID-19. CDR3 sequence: CAWSRTGGSYNSPLHF. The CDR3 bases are TGTGCCTGGAGTCGCACAGGGGGCTCCTATAATTCACCCCTCCACTTT.